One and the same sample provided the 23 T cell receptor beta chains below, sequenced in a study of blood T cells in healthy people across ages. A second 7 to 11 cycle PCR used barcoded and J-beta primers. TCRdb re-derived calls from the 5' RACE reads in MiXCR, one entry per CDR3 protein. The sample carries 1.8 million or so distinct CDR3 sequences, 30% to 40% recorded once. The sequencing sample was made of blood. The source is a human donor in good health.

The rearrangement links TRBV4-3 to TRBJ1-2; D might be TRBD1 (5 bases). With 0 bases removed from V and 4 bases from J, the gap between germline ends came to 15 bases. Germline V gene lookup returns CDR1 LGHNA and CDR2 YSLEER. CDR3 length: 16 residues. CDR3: CASSQERDFSTYGYTF. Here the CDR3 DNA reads TGCGCCAGCAGCCAAGAACGGGACTTTTCCACCTATGGCTACACCTTC.

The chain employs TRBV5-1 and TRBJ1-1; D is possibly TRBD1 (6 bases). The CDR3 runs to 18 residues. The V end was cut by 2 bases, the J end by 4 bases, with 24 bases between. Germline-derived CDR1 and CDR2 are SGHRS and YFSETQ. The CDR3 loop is CASSLEGTPIGGGTEAFF. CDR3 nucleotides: TGCGCCAGCAGCTTAGAAGGGACCCCTATAGGGGGGGGCACTGAAGCTTTCTTT.

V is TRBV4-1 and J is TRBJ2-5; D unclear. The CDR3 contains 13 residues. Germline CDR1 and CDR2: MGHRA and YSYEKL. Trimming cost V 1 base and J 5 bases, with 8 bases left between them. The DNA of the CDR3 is TGCGCCAGCAGCCAAGCCCCCCCCGAGACCCAGTACTTC. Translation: CASSQAPPETQYF.

CDR3 region: CASQPGRGIRNEQFF. The DNA for the CDR3 is TGCGCCAGCCAACCGGGACGGGGGATAAGGAATGAGCAGTTCTTC. V is TRBV5-1 and J is TRBJ2-1; TRBD2 is a possible D gene (6 bases). Per the germline V gene, CDR1 is SGHRS and CDR2 is YFSETQ. This CDR3 has 15 amino acids. Trimming left V 7 bases short and J 7 bases short, with 21 bases between.

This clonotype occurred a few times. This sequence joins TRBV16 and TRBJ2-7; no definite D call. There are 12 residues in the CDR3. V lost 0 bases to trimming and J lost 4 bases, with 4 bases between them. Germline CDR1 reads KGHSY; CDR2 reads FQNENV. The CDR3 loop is CASSQSRYEQYF. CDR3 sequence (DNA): TGTGCCAGCAGCCAATCTAGGTACGAGCAGTACTTC. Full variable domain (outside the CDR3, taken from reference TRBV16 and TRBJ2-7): GEEVAQTPKHLVRGEGQKAKLYCAPIKGHSYVFWYQQVLKNEFKFLISFQNENVFDETGMPKERFSAKCLPNSPCSLEIQATKLEDSAVYFCASSQSRYEQYFGPGTRLTVT.

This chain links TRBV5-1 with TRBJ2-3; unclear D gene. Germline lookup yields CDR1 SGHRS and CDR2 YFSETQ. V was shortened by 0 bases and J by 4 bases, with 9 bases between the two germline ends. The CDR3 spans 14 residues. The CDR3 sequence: CASSLATWSDTQYF. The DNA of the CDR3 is TGCGCCAGCAGCTTGGCCACTTGGTCAGATACGCAGTATTTT.

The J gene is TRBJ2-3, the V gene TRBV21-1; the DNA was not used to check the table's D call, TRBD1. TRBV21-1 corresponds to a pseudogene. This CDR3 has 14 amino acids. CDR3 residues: CASSTQGPTDTQYF. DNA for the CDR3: TGTGCCAGCAGCACTCAGGGGCCGACAGATACGCAGTATTTT.

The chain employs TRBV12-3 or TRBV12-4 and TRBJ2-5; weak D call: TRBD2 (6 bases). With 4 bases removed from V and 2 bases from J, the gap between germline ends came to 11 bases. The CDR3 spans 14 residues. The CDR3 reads CASSYAGGQETQYF. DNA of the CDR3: TGTGCCAGCAGTTACGCAGGAGGGCAAGAGACCCAGTACTTC.

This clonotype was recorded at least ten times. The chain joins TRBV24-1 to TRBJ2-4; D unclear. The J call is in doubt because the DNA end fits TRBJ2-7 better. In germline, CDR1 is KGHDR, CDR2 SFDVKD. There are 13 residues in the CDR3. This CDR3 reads CATSDRVTYEQYF. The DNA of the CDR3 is TGTGCCACCAGTGATAGAGTCACCTACGAGCAGTACTTC.

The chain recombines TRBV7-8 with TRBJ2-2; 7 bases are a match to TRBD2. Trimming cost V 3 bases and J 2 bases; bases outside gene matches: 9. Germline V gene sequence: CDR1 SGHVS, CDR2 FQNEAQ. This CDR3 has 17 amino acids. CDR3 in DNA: TGTGCCAGCAGCTTTCCCCGCGGGGAGGGAAACACCGGGGAGCTGTTTTTT. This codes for CASSFPRGEGNTGELFF.

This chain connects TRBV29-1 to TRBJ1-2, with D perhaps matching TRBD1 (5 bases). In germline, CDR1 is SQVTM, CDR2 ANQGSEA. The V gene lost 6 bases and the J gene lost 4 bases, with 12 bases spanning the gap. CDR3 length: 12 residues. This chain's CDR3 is CSVFRGGYGYTF. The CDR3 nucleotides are TGCAGCGTCTTCCGGGGGGGCTATGGCTACACCTTC.

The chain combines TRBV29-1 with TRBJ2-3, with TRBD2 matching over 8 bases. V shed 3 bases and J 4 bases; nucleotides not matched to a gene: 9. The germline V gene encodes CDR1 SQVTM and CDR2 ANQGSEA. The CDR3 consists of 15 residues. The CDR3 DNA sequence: TGCAGCGTTGAGTACCGGGGGGGCGACTCAGATACGCAGTATTTT. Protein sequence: CSVEYRGGDSDTQYF.

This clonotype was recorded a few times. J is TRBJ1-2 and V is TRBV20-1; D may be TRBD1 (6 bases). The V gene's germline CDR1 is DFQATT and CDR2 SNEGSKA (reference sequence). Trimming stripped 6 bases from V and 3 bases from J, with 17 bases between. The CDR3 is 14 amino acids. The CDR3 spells CSAHRGGIDYGYTF. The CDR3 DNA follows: TGCAGTGCCCACCGAGGGGGAATCGACTATGGCTACACCTTC.

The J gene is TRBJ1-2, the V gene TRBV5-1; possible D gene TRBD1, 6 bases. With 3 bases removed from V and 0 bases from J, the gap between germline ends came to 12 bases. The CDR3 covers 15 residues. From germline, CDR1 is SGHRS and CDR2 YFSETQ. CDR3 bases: TGCGCCAGCAGCTGGGTACAGGGATCTAACTATGGCTACACCTTC. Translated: CASSWVQGSNYGYTF.

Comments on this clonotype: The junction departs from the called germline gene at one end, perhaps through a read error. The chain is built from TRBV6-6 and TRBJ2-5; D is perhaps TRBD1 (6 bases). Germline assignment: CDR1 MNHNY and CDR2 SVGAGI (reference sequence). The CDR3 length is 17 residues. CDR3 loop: CACSSFQDSLRGETQYF. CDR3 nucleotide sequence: TGTGCCTGCAGCTCTTTTCAGGACTCATTAAGGGGGGAGACCCAGTACTTC.

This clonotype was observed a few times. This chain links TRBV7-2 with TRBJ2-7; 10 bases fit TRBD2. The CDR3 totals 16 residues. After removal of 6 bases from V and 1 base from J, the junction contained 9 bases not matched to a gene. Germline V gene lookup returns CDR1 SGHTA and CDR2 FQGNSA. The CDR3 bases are TGTGCCAGCAGTCCCCGCGAGCGGGGGGGATCCTACGAGCAGTACTTC. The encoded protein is CASSPRERGGSYEQYF.

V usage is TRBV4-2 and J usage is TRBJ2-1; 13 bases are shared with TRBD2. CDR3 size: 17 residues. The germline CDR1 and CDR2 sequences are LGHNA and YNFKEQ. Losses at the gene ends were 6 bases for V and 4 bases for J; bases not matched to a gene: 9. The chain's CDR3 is CASRRTSGGLQYNEQFF. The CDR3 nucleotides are TGTGCCAGCAGGCGGACTAGCGGGGGACTACAATACAATGAGCAGTTCTTC.

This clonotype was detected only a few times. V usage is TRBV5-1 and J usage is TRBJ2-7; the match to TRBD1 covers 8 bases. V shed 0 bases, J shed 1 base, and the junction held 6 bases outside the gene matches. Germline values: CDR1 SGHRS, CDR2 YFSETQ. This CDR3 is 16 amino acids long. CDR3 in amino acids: CASSLAVGQGSYEQYF. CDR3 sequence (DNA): TGCGCCAGCAGCTTGGCCGTTGGACAGGGATCCTACGAGCAGTACTTC.

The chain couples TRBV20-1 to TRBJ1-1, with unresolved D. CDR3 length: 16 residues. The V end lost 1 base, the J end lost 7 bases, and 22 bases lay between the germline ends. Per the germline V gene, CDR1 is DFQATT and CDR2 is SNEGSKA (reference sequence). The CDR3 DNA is TGCAGTGCTAGAGTTAAGGGAATCGGTAGGATGGGTGAAGCTTTCTTT. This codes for CSARVKGIGRMGEAFF.

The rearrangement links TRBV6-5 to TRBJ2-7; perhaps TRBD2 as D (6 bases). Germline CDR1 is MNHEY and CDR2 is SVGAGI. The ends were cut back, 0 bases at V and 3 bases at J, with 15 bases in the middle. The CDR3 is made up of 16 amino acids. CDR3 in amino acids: CASSYSTGSRFYEQYF. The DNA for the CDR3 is TGTGCCAGCAGTTACTCGACCGGGAGTCGCTTCTACGAGCAGTACTTC.

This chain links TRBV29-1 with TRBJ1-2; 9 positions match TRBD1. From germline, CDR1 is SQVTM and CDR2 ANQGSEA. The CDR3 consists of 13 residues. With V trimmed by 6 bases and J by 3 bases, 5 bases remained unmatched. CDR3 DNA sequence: TGCAGCGTACAGGGGGCGAAGGACTATGGCTACACCTTC. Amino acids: CSVQGAKDYGYTF.

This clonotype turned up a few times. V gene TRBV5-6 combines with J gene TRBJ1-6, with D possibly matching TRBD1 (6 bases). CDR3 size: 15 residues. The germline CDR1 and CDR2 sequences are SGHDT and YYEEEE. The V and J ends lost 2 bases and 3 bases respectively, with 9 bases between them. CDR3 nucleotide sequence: TGTGCCAGCAGCTTATGGACAGTCTATAATTCACCCCTCCACTTT. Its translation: CASSLWTVYNSPLHF.

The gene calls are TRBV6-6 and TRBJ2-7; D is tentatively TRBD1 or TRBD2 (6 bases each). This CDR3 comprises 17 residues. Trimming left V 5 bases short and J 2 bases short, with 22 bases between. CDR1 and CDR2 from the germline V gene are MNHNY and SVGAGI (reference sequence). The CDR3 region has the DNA TGTGCCAGCAGTCCCCACGGGGGCGGGATAAACACCTACGAGCAGTACTTC. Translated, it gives CASSPHGGGINTYEQYF.